The clone carrying this T cell receptor (beta chain) was observed a single time. This same CDR3 is encoded by further DNA sequences in the sample. This table comes from immunoSEQ multiplex PCR, and its TCRdb copy is limited to in-frame clones, with some not included. The profile covers fewer than 60,000 clones, with roughly 84% appearing a single time and 7.6% taken by the ten largest. The sample belongs to a study of blood T cell repertoires in COVID-19. Study overall: Sources were T cells, B-cell-depleted T cells, or PBMCs; the material itself was cDNA or gDNA.

With 4 bases clipped from V and 3 bases from J, the junction kept 7 bases outside the gene matches. Germline V gene sequence: CDR1 KGHDR, CDR2 SFDVKD. The CDR3 consists of 19 residues. This TCR derives from a human donor in a cohort sampled during active COVID-19. The sequenced sample consisted of peripheral blood. This sequence joins TRBV24-1 and TRBJ2-2; TRBD2 aligns across 16 bases. The CDR3 sequence: CATSDPGTSGRGDTGELFF. The DNA for the CDR3 is TGTGCCACCAGTGACCCCGGGACTAGCGGGAGGGGAGACACCGGGGAGCTGTTTTTT.